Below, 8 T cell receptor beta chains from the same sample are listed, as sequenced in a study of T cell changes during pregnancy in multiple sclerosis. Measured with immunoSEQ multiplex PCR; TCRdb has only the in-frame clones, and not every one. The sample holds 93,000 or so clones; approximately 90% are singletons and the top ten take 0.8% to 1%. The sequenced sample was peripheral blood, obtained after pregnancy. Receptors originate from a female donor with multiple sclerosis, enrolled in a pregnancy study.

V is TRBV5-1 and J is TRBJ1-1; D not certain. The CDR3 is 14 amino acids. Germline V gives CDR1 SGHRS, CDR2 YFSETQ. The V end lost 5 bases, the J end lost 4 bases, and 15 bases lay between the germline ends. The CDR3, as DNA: TGCGCCAGCAGGTTAGACATTTTGCGCACTGAAGCTTTCTTT. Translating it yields CASRLDILRTEAFF. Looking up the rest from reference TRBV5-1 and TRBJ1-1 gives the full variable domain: KAGVTQTPRYLIKTRGQQVTLSCSPISGHRSVSWYQQTPGQGLQFLFEYFSETQRNKGNFPGRFSGRQFSNSRSEMNVSTLELGDSALYLCASRLDILRTEAFFGQGTRLTVV.

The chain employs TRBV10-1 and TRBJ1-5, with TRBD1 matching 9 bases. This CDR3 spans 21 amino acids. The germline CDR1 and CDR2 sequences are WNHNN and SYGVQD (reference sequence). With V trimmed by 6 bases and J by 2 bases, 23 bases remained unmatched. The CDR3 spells CASRPRTRDREGVSGNQPQHF. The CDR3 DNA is TGCGCCAGCAGGCCTAGAACCCGGGACAGGGAAGGGGTCTCAGGCAATCAGCCCCAGCATTTT.

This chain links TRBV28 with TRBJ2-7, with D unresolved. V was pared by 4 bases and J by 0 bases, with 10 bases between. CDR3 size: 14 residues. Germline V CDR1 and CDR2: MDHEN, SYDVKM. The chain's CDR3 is CASSSAGSSYEQYF. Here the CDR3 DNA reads TGTGCCAGCAGTTCCGCAGGTAGCTCCTACGAGCAGTACTTC.

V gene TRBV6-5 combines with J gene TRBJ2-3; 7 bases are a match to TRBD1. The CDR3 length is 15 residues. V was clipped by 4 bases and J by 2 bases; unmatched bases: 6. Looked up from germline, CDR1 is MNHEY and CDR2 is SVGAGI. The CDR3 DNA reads TGTGCCAGCAGTTCCTCAGACAGGGTCACAGATACGCAGTATTTT. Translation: CASSSSDRVTDTQYF.

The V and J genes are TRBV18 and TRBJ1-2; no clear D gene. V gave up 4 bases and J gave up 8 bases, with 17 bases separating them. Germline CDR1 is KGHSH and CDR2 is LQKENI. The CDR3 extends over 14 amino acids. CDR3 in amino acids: CASSQTPDLGGYTF. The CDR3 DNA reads TGTGCCAGCTCACAAACTCCAGACCTCGGGGGCTACACCTTC. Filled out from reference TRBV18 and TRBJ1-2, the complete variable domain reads NAGVMQNPRHLVRRRGQEARLRCSPMKGHSHVYWYRQLPEEGLKFMVYLQKENIIDESGMPKERFSAEFPKEGPSILRIQQVVRGDSAAYFCASSQTPDLGGYTFGSGTRLTVV.

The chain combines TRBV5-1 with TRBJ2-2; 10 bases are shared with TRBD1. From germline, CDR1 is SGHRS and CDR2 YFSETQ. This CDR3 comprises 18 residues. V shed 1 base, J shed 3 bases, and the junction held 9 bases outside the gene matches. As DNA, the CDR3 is TGCGCCAGCAGCTTGAGACCCGGACAGGGGGGTCACACCGGGGAGCTGTTTTTT. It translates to CASSLRPGQGGHTGELFF.

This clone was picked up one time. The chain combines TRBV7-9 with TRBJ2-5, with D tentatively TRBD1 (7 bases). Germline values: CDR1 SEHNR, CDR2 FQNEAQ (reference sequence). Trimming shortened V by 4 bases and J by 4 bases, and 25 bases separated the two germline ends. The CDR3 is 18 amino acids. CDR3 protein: CASSSPPWTGQGGETQYF. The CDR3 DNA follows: TGTGCCAGCAGCTCTCCCCCTTGGACAGGTCAGGGAGGAGAGACCCAGTACTTC. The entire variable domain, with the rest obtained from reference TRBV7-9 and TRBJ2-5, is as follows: DTGVSQNPRHKITKRGQNVTFRCDPISEHNRLYWYRQTLGQGPEFLTYFQNEAQLEKSRLLSDRFSAERPKGSFSTLEIQRTEQGDSAMYLCASSSPPWTGQGGETQYFGPGTRLLVL.

CDR3 region: CASSDQGVGSSGANVLTF. The CDR3 region has the DNA TGTGCCAGCAGTGATCAGGGGGTGGGGAGCTCTGGGGCCAACGTCCTGACTTTC. This sequence joins TRBV6-1 and TRBJ2-6, with 7 bases fitting TRBD1. Germline V gene sequence: CDR1 MNHNS, CDR2 SASEGT. This CDR3 comprises 18 residues. Losses at the gene ends were 3 bases for V and 0 bases for J; bases not matched to a gene: 8.